Detailed here is one TCR beta chain. The data originate from a study of shared clonotypes between healthy human individuals. Study context: Donors had three CD4 naive, three CD4 memory, two CD8 naive and one CD8 memory plate apiece.

Method: immunoSEQ multiplex PCR; TCRdb's copy keeps in-frame clones and lacks some. The sample has approximately 720,000 clones, roughly 70% seen once. This CDR3 region has 16 residues. Trimming left V 0 bases short and J 3 bases short, with 13 bases between. CDR1 is SGHRS, CDR2 YFSETQ, per germline. The receptor comes from a woman in her thirties in good health. Sequencing input: memory CD4+ T cells sorted from blood. Subset indicated: CD45RA-negative fraction. The chain is built from TRBV5-1 and TRBJ2-1, with TRBD2 as a possible D gene (5 bases). CDR3 DNA: TGCGCCAGCAGCTTGGCCGGGGTCACGGGCTACAATGAGCAGTTCTTC. Amino acid sequence: CASSLAGVTGYNEQFF.